This T cell receptor (beta chain) was found in a study of blood T cell repertoires in COVID-19. Looking at the study overall: Sites across the United States, Italy and Spain contributed samples from acute and convalescent COVID-19. Nucleic acid was either cDNA or gDNA, and it came from T cells, B-cell-depleted T cells, or PBMCs.

The method was immunoSEQ multiplex PCR; TCRdb's version includes in-frame clones alone and lacks a portion of them. The sample has under 300,000 clones, 70% to 90% seen once. V lost 7 bases to trimming and J lost 7 bases; unmatched junction nucleotides: 6. Germline loops: CDR1 MNHEY, CDR2 SVGAGI. The CDR3 sequence is 14 residues long. J is TRBJ1-4 and V is TRBV6-5; 10 nucleotides agree with TRBD1. The sequence was collected from a woman aged 60-75 years with active or convalescent COVID-19. Sequencing was done on a sample of peripheral blood. CDR3 protein: CASKRDRGVEKLFF. The CDR3 DNA reads as TGTGCCAGCAAGCGGGACAGGGGAGTTGAAAAACTGTTTTTT.